These 11 T cell receptor beta chains originate from one sample sequenced in a study of blood T cell repertoires in COVID-19. TCRdb's copy holds only in-frame clones and misses some; the assay was immunoSEQ multiplex PCR. Of about 230,000 clones listed, 80% to 90% are singletons. The specimen sequenced was peripheral blood. These receptors were collected from a man aged 45-65 years with COVID-19, enrolled during active disease.

V gene TRBV12-3 or TRBV12-4 combines with J gene TRBJ2-1; no reliable D call. The CDR3 is made up of 13 amino acids. Trimming removed 3 bases from V and 10 bases from J, with 13 bases in between. This CDR3 is CASSLSRGREQFF. CDR3 DNA: TGTGCCAGCAGTTTGTCGCGTGGCAGGGAGCAGTTCTTC.

The chain carries TRBV6-5 and TRBJ1-5; possible D gene TRBD1, 5 bases. V shed 7 bases and J shed 7 bases, with 17 bases lying between them. Germline CDR1 MNHEY, CDR2 SVGAGI. The CDR3 is 14 residues long. DNA for the CDR3: TGTGCCAGCAAACTGAGCGGGGCAGGCCAGCCCCAGCATTTT. Amino acids: CASKLSGAGQPQHF.

The chain carries TRBV27 and TRBJ1-4, with a weak D call TRBD1 (5 bases). With 4 bases removed from V and 3 bases from J, the gap between germline ends came to 9 bases. The CDR3 is made up of 14 amino acids. The V gene's germline CDR1 is MNHEY and CDR2 SMNVEV (reference sequence). CDR3 bases: TGTGCCAGCAGTTCGGGGGATTCTAATGAAAAACTGTTTTTT. Encoded protein: CASSSGDSNEKLFF.

The chain carries TRBV4-2 and TRBJ2-7, with TRBD1 matching over 8 bases. V shed 6 bases, J shed 0 bases, and the junction held 7 bases outside the gene matches. Germline values: CDR1 LGHNA, CDR2 YNFKEQ. This CDR3 contains 15 residues. CDR3 region: CASRETGASSYEQYF. CDR3 nucleotide sequence: TGTGCCAGCAGGGAGACAGGGGCAAGCTCCTACGAGCAGTACTTC.

This clone was seen a few times. The V gene is TRBV12-3 or TRBV12-4, the J gene TRBJ1-3; D call uncertain. Trimming took off 5 bases at V and 4 bases at J, with 9 bases between the two ends. There are 13 residues in the CDR3. This CDR3 is CASSHHQGNTIYF. The CDR3 nucleotides are TGTGCCAGCAGTCATCACCAGGGAAACACCATATATTTT.

The chain joins TRBV11-2 to TRBJ2-7; D might be TRBD1 (6 bases). Germline CDR1 is SGHAT and CDR2 is FQNNGV. The V gene lost 1 base and the J gene lost 3 bases, with 13 bases spanning the gap. This CDR3 has 15 residues. CDR3 coding DNA: TGTGCCAGCAGCTTAGCGACAGGTTGGGTCTACGAGCAGTACTTC. It specifies CASSLATGWVYEQYF.

The chain is built from TRBV10-3 and TRBJ2-3; D is unresolved. The germline V and J ends were trimmed by 6 bases and 9 bases, with 16 bases remaining between them. CDR3 length equals 13 residues. The germline gives CDR1 ENHRY, CDR2 SYGVKD. The CDR3 sequence is CAISQPYSRTQYF. The CDR3 DNA is TGTGCCATCAGCCAACCCTACAGCCGGACGCAGTATTTT.

J is TRBJ2-3 and V is TRBV6-1; a weak D match, TRBD2 (5 bases). The germline gives CDR1 MNHNS, CDR2 SASEGT. V gave up 2 bases and J gave up 8 bases, with 17 bases separating them. There are 15 residues in the CDR3. CDR3 residues: CASSESGIGSGTQYF. Written as DNA, the CDR3 is TGTGCCAGCAGTGAAAGCGGTATTGGGTCGGGTACGCAGTATTTT.

CDR3 sequence (DNA): TGTGCCAGCAGGCTGACAGGGCCCACCTACGAGCAGTACTTC. As protein: CASRLTGPTYEQYF. The J gene is TRBJ2-7, the V gene TRBV28, with 7 bases matching TRBD1. CDR3 length equals 14 residues. V shed 6 bases and J 2 bases; nucleotides not matched to a gene: 7. Germline loops: CDR1 MDHEN, CDR2 SYDVKM.

Regarding this clone: At one of its ends the junction is not consistent with the germline gene, which may arise from a read error. V is TRBV4-1 and J is TRBJ2-2; D is possibly TRBD2 (5 bases). The CDR3 covers 19 residues. Germline V gene sequence: CDR1 MGHRA, CDR2 YSYEKL. The CDR3 reads CASSQEFCSPRIEHRGAVF. DNA for the CDR3: TGCGCCAGCAGCCAAGAATTCTGCAGTCCTCGAATCGAACACCGGGGAGCTGTTTTT.

Only one count was recorded for this clone. J is TRBJ2-2 and V is TRBV7-9; 7 bases are a match to TRBD2. Trimming cost V 4 bases and J 0 bases; bases outside gene matches: 14. CDR1 and CDR2 from the germline V gene are SEHNR and FQNEAQ (reference sequence). The CDR3 loop spans 19 amino acids. DNA of the CDR3: TGTGCCAGCAGCTCTAGGAGGGGAGGGCCTACTTCGAACACCGGGGAGCTGTTTTTT. Its protein is CASSSRRGGPTSNTGELFF.